These 15 T cell receptor beta chains were sequenced from one sample in a study of technical replicates of blood from a few donors. Clones were read by immunoSEQ multiplex PCR, and TCRdb kept only the in-frame ones, dropping some. In the table there are 100,000 or so clones, roughly 95% of which are singletons. The specimen was T cells isolated from PBMCs. The receptor source for this set is a human donor in good health.

CDR3 DNA: TGTGCCAGCTCACCACAAGAATGGGGACAATTCTCTGGAAACACCATATATTTT. This gives the protein CASSPQEWGQFSGNTIYF. The chain links TRBV18 to TRBJ1-3; maybe TRBD1 (6 bases). The CDR3 has 18 residues. V lost 1 base, J lost 0 bases, and 16 bases lay in between. The germline gives CDR1 KGHSH, CDR2 LQKENI.

The chain uses TRBV6-1 and TRBJ2-5, with 10 bases lining up with TRBD2. Germline trimming cut 0 bases from V and 4 bases from J; bases unmatched to any gene: 11. The CDR3 has 18 amino acids. Germline V gene lookup returns CDR1 MNHNS and CDR2 SASEGT. DNA for the CDR3: TGTGCCAGCAGTGAAGCGCTACTAGCGGGGCCTTCTGGAGAGACCCAGTACTTC. This codes for CASSEALLAGPSGETQYF.

The chain combines TRBV13 with TRBJ1-2, with a possible D match to TRBD1 (6 bases). Germline V gives CDR1 PRHDT, CDR2 FYEKMQ (reference sequence). CDR3 length equals 12 residues. V lost 4 bases, J lost 7 bases, and 10 bases lay in between. The CDR3 DNA reads TGTGCCAGCAGCTCAGGGGTGCGTGGCTACACCTTC. Encoded protein: CASSSGVRGYTF. The full variable domain, with the rest looked up from reference TRBV13 and TRBJ1-2, is AAGVIQSPRHLIKEKRETATLKCYPIPRHDTVYWYQQGPGQDPQFLISFYEKMQSDKGSIPDRFSAQQFSDYHSELNMSSLELGDSALYFCASSSGVRGYTFGSGTRLTVV.

The chain joins TRBV2 to TRBJ1-3, with TRBD1 matching 7 bases. The length of the CDR3 is 14 residues. CDR1 and CDR2 from the germline V gene are SNHLY and FYNNEI. After removal of 6 bases from V and 2 bases from J, the junction contained 4 bases not matched to a gene. The CDR3 nucleotides are TGTGCCAGCAGATCAACAGGGGCTGGAAACACCATATATTTT. Encoded protein: CASRSTGAGNTIYF.

CDR3 protein: CASGGTRAPGELFF. The CDR3, as DNA: TGTGCCTCCGGGGGGACTAGGGCACCCGGGGAGCTGTTTTTT. The V call is TRBV2, the J call TRBJ2-2, with 8 bases lining up with TRBD2. Unmatched junction bases numbered 11, after V lost 11 bases and J lost 6 bases. The germline V gene has CDR1 SNHLY and CDR2 FYNNEI. The CDR3 extends over 14 amino acids.

This clone showed up just a few times. The gene calls are TRBV2 and TRBJ2-2; maybe TRBD1 (7 bases). The CDR3 contains 16 residues. CDR1 is SNHLY, CDR2 FYNNEI, per germline. Trimming removed 1 base at V and 3 bases at J, with 12 bases between. Here the CDR3 DNA reads TGTGCCAGCAGTGAAGGCCAGGGGGGCGACACCGGGGAGCTGTTTTTT. This translates into CASSEGQGGDTGELFF.

The gene calls are TRBV6-5 and TRBJ1-5; 7 bases align to TRBD1. The germline V gene encodes CDR1 MNHEY and CDR2 SVGAGI. The V gene end was trimmed by 6 bases and the J gene end by 6 bases; junction bases not matched to a gene: 5. This CDR3 spans 13 amino acids. The CDR3 DNA reads TGTGCCAGCAGACAGGGGCGTATTCAGCCCCAGCATTTT. Protein sequence: CASRQGRIQPQHF.

This clone has more than one count but fewer than ten. The chain carries TRBV14 and TRBJ1-1; TRBD1 agrees at 8 bases. Germline CDR1 reads SGHDN; CDR2 reads FVKESK. J gave up 3 bases and V 5 bases, and 8 bases lay outside the gene matches. There are 15 residues in the CDR3. The CDR3 sequence: CASSSDLDRDTEAFF. CDR3 bases: TGTGCCAGCAGCAGCGATCTGGACAGGGACACTGAAGCTTTCTTT.

V is TRBV7-2 and J is TRBJ2-2; no firm D call. Germline V gives CDR1 SGHTA, CDR2 FQGNSA. The CDR3 is made up of 14 amino acids. Trimming left V 1 base short and J 6 bases short, with 9 bases between. The DNA for the CDR3 is TGTGCCAGCAGCTTAGAGAGGTTGGCCGGGGAGCTGTTTTTT. Residues: CASSLERLAGELFF.

This clone showed up just once. The rearrangement joins TRBV18 to TRBJ2-3; 7 bases map to TRBD2. Germline CDR1 KGHSH, CDR2 LQKENI. V was clipped by 3 bases and J by 2 bases; unmatched bases: 17. The CDR3 consists of 19 residues. CDR3 protein: CASSPYFSERGGSTDTQYF. As DNA, the CDR3 is TGTGCCAGCTCACCCTATTTTTCAGAACGGGGAGGGTCCACAGATACGCAGTATTTT.

This chain links TRBV14 with TRBJ2-1, with TRBD2 identical over 7 bases. This CDR3 comprises 12 residues. V lost 6 bases to trimming and J lost 9 bases; unmatched junction nucleotides: 5. The V gene's germline CDR1 is SGHDN and CDR2 FVKESK. CDR3 nucleotide sequence: TGTGCCAGCAGTTTGGCGGGAGTTGAGCAGTTCTTC. This codes for CASSLAGVEQFF.

The CDR3: CSVERRGYDAEAFF. Written as DNA, the CDR3 is TGCAGCGTTGAACGTAGGGGGTATGATGCTGAAGCTTTCTTT. The V call is TRBV29-1, the J call TRBJ1-1; D possibly corresponds to TRBD1 (6 bases). Germline CDR1 reads SQVTM; CDR2 reads ANQGSEA. The CDR3 is 14 amino acids. Trimming took off 2 bases at V and 6 bases at J, with 16 bases between the two ends.

This clone was recorded only once. V and J are TRBV19 and TRBJ2-5; D is possibly TRBD1 (6 bases). In germline, CDR1 is LNHDA, CDR2 SQIVND (reference sequence). The CDR3 is 15 residues long. V lost 5 bases and J lost 2, with 15 bases in between. The CDR3 loop reads CASSFAGAQQETQYF. The CDR3 DNA reads TGTGCCAGTAGTTTTGCAGGGGCGCAACAAGAGACCCAGTACTTC. Supplemented by reference TRBV19 and TRBJ2-5, the full variable domain reads DGGITQSPKYLFRKEGQNVTLSCEQNLNHDAMYWYRQDPGQGLRLIYYSQIVNDFQKGDIAEGYSVSREKKESFPLTVTSAQKNPTAFYLCASSFAGAQQETQYFGPGTRLLVL.

This clone showed up just a few times. Other DNA sequences in the same sample also yield this CDR3. The genes are TRBV18 and TRBJ1-5; D is unresolved. V shed 3 bases and J shed 3 bases, with 9 bases lying between them. The germline CDR1 and CDR2 sequences are KGHSH and LQKENI. The CDR3 sequence is 14 residues long. The CDR3 loop reads CASSPESSNQPQHF. DNA for the CDR3: TGTGCCAGCTCACCTGAGAGTTCCAATCAGCCCCAGCATTTT.

The chain employs TRBV29-1 and TRBJ2-1; 9 bases are shared with TRBD2. V lost 7 bases and J lost 5; bases outside the gene matches: 12. The V gene's germline CDR1 is SQVTM and CDR2 ANQGSEA. The CDR3 has 15 amino acids. The chain's CDR3 is CSGPEAGGPDNEQFF. In DNA form, the CDR3 reads TGCAGCGGCCCGGAGGCGGGAGGGCCTGACAATGAGCAGTTCTTC.